This entry is about one T cell receptor beta chain. This clonotype showed up just a few times. Its antigen has not been determined. No much larger clone exists at a distance of one base, and base qualities are not known. The protocol used for the library was 5' RACE. TCRdb names Illumina HiSeq 2500 as the instrument used. The second PCR ran for about 7 to 11 cycles and used a J-beta primer mix along with a sample-barcoded 5' primer. A template-switch 5' adaptor carrying 12 random nucleotides introduced a unique molecular identifier onto each TCR beta cDNA molecule. Each sample yielded at least 3 million CDR3-containing paired-end reads. First-strand cDNA was synthesized from all RNA with the Mint cDNA synthesis kit, primed by a TRBC-specific oligonucleotide. Following uracil-DNA glycosylase treatment, a first 18-cycle PCR with universal primers M1SS and BC2_uni_R was performed on all cDNA. Per the source publication's procedure: For normalization, 1 million high-quality reads were randomly selected from each sample, with every read carrying a distinct molecular identifier. Instead of being binned into consensus sequences, reads that shared molecular identifiers were thrown out. MiTCR, with a Q25 quality threshold and the strictest error-elimination algorithm, was used for CDR3 identification, clonotype clustering and error correction. A nonparametric unseen species model with Euler transformation was used to estimate a lower bound on total TCR beta diversity. In TCRdb, the public reads were trimmed at Q25 with fastp and aligned with MiXCR, with productive beta chains retained. Identical CDR3 protein sequences are pooled into one entry, listed with their most common genes and DNA. These V and J calls rely on TCRdb rather than the paper's analysis. The sample records approximately 850,000 distinct CDR3 sequences, 40% to 50% of which are singletons. Of the sample, roughly 18% is held by the ten largest clones.

This specimen comes from a study of blood T cells in healthy people across ages (dated by TCRdb to between 2014 and 2017). For context, the study as a whole: In model experiments, template switching captured about one uniquely barcoded TCR beta cDNA molecule for every two T cells. The study measured age-related changes in TCR beta repertoire diversity using deep sequencing normalized with unique cDNA molecular identifiers. The donors were split into four age groups: young (average 16 years), middle-aged (roughly 39), aged (roughly 60) and long-lived (roughly 88). Donors of different ages were randomly distributed across sequencing lanes to avoid experimental bias. Using the same blood draw, the study looked at two additional independent replicas of 1 million unique cDNA reads for two donors, one aged 18 to 30 and the other aged 80 or older. On the study overall, not on this receptor specifically: As age increased, observed TCR beta diversity per million T cells dropped in a roughly linear way, and a significant reduction was already evident by age around 41. The long-lived group showed more naive CD4+ T cells, fewer expanded clones and increased TCR diversity than the aged group, suggesting age selection. Bulk unsorted PBMC profiling prevented conclusive comparison of naive and antigen-experienced compartments. Observed TCR beta diversity correlated strongly with the percentage of naive T cells measured by flow cytometry. Estimates of total diversity based on one million sequenced T cells were regarded as lower bounds and as underestimates. The CMV infection status of donors was not known, potentially confounding age-related changes in expanded clonotypes.

The approximately 39 donors, aged 6 to 90 years, were systemically healthy Caucasian individuals from Russia. Each donor gave 8 to 10 milliliters of peripheral blood, collected into EDTA-treated Vacutainer tubes. Ficoll-Paque density-gradient centrifugation was used to isolate PBMCs, with at least 6.5 million per sample. Trizol reagent was used to extract total RNA from the PBMCs, yielding at least 6 micrograms per sample. Naive CD45RAhigh/CD27high T cell percentages were measured by flow cytometry on a PBMC aliquot from every donor. The junction carries 7 bases between V and J, which are trimmed by 4 bases and 0 bases respectively. The germline V gene encodes CDR1 SGHRS and CDR2 YFSETQ. Spanning cysteine to phenylalanine, the CDR3 consists of 13 amino acids. The only DNA kept is the CDR3, 39 bases in frame from the first base.

The source of this sequence is a man aged 55 to 69 in good health. Specimen: blood. The chain uses TRBV5-1 and TRBJ2-5, with the D gene not confidently named. The nucleotide sequence is TGCGCCAGCAGCGCGGACCACCAAGAGACCCAGTACTTC. Protein translation: CASSADHQETQYF.